These 28 T cell receptor beta chains were sequenced from one sample in a study of cytomegalovirus exposure and HLA in healthy donors. PCR involved 60 Vbeta and 13 Jbeta primers. Using immunoSEQ multiplex PCR, the repertoire was profiled, and TCRdb retains in-frame clones only, with some absent. The sample records 220,000 or so clones, 70% to 80% being singletons. What was sequenced was PBMCs. The receptors were sampled from a woman aged 25 to 45 in good health and CMV-seronegative.

This clone was detected only a few times. The rearrangement links TRBV29-1 to TRBJ2-5; a possible D gene is TRBD2 (5 bases). Trimming pared 6 bases from V and 1 base from J, leaving 15 bases between. Germline-derived CDR1 and CDR2 are SQVTM and ANQGSEA. This CDR3 spans 14 amino acids. CDR3 coding DNA: TGCAGCGTCACGAGAGGACTGGCCCAAGAGACCCAGTACTTC. Its translation: CSVTRGLAQETQYF.

In its sample, this clone was seen once. The CDR3 sequence is CAWSVLEGSPLHF. In nucleotides, the CDR3 is TGTGCCTGGAGTGTACTCGAGGGATCACCCCTCCACTTT. The chain joins TRBV30 to TRBJ1-6; D remains ambiguous. CDR3 size: 13 residues. The germline CDR1 and CDR2 sequences are GTSNPN and SVGIG (reference sequence). Trimming took 0 bases from V and 10 from J, leaving 10 bases between them.

This chain uses TRBV6-1 with TRBJ1-1; D is ambiguous. CDR3 length: 13 residues. Trimming removed 5 bases at V and 1 base at J, with 8 bases between. Germline V lookup: CDR1 MNHNS, CDR2 SASEGT. Here the CDR3 reads CASSQGPNTEAFF. CDR3 in DNA: TGTGCCAGCAGTCAAGGGCCGAACACTGAAGCTTTCTTT.

This clone has more than one count but fewer than ten. The chain uses TRBV27 and TRBJ2-7, with D possibly being TRBD2 (5 bases). In germline, CDR1 is MNHEY, CDR2 SMNVEV (reference sequence). There are 15 residues in the CDR3. The germline V and J ends were trimmed by 1 base and 7 bases, with 17 bases remaining between them. CDR3 DNA: TGTGCCAGCAGTTTATTAGTGGACTCCCGGCGGGAGCAGTACTTC. This codes for CASSLLVDSRREQYF.

V gene TRBV4-1 combines with J gene TRBJ2-1, with D possibly being TRBD1 (6 bases). Per the germline V gene, CDR1 is MGHRA and CDR2 is YSYEKL. Trimming left V 2 bases short and J 1 base short, with 15 bases between. The CDR3 has 17 residues. CDR3 coding DNA: TGCGCCAGCAGCCAAAGGACAGCGCAGGCATCCTACAATGAGCAGTTCTTC. It yields the protein CASSQRTAQASYNEQFF.

The rearrangement joins TRBV30 to TRBJ1-1; 9 bases agree with TRBD1. Germline lookup yields CDR1 GTSNPN and CDR2 SVGIG (reference sequence). J gave up 9 bases and V 7 bases, and 9 bases lay outside the gene matches. The CDR3 spans 12 residues. Here the CDR3 DNA reads TGTGCCTCCGCGCACGACAGGGGGAAAGCTTTCTTT. Its translation: CASAHDRGKAFF.

The CDR3 sequence: CASSIDHQEHMNTEAFF. The DNA for the CDR3 is TGTGCCAGTAGTATAGATCACCAGGAACACATGAACACTGAAGCTTTCTTT. V usage is TRBV19 and J usage is TRBJ1-1; the D is unclear. Germline CDR1 reads LNHDA; CDR2 reads SQIVND (reference sequence). The CDR3 sequence is 17 residues long. V was cut by 0 bases and J by 0 bases, with 14 bases left in between.

The chain carries TRBV5-5 and TRBJ1-2; 7 nucleotides line up with TRBD1. The germline gives CDR1 SGHKS, CDR2 YYEKEE (reference sequence). The trim removed 4 bases at V and 7 bases at J, leaving 10 bases unmatched. The CDR3 runs to 14 residues. CDR3 in amino acids: CASSRDRALGGYTF. The DNA of the CDR3 is TGTGCCAGCAGCCGCGACAGGGCCCTGGGTGGCTACACCTTC. The variable domain in full, completed from reference TRBV5-5 and TRBJ1-2, reads DAGVTQSPTHLIKTRGQQVTLRCSPISGHKSVSWYQQVLGQGPQFIFQYYEKEERGRGNFPDRFSARQFPNYSSELNVNALLLGDSALYLCASSRDRALGGYTFGSGTRLTVV.

V gene TRBV12-5 combines with J gene TRBJ2-3, with a possible D match to TRBD1 (5 bases). Germline V gene data show CDR1 as LGHNT and CDR2 as FRNRAP. This CDR3 region has 14 residues. Trimming took 3 bases from V and 0 from J, leaving 7 bases between them. The CDR3 sequence: CASGFAGSTDTQYF. The DNA for the CDR3 is TGTGCTAGTGGTTTCGCAGGGAGCACAGATACGCAGTATTTT.

Concerning this clone: This sample includes further DNA sequences coding for the same CDR3. This chain uses TRBV30 with TRBJ1-2; the D gene is possibly TRBD1 (5 bases). The germline CDR1 and CDR2 sequences are GTSNPN and SVGIG (reference sequence). CDR3 length: 12 residues. The V and J ends lost 8 bases and 4 bases respectively, with 14 bases between them. CDR3 DNA sequence: TGTGCCCGAGACAGCCGTGGCTATGGCTACACCTTC. It encodes CARDSRGYGYTF.

This chain links TRBV6-1 with TRBJ1-1; tentatively, D is TRBD1 (6 bases). CDR3 length: 15 residues. V shed 0 bases and J shed 8 bases, with 16 bases lying between them. Germline CDR1 is MNHNS and CDR2 is SASEGT. CDR3 DNA sequence: TGTGCCAGCAGTGAAGCTTGGGGGCGTGATATGGAAGCTTTCTTT. Its protein is CASSEAWGRDMEAFF.

V usage is TRBV7-9 and J usage is TRBJ2-1; 8 positions agree with TRBD1. CDR3 length: 14 amino acids. Germline trimming cut 4 bases from V and 7 bases from J; bases unmatched to any gene: 6. The V gene's germline CDR1 is SEHNR and CDR2 FQNEAQ (reference sequence). CDR3: CASSSTGGWNEQFF. The DNA for the CDR3 is TGTGCCAGCAGCTCCACAGGGGGTTGGAATGAGCAGTTCTTC.

The chain carries TRBV30 and TRBJ2-3, with a tentative D call TRBD1 (6 bases). CDR3 length: 14 residues. V lost 5 bases and J lost 3, with 15 bases in between. Germline V lookup: CDR1 GTSNPN, CDR2 SVGIG (reference sequence). Written as DNA, the CDR3 is TGTGCCTGGGGAAAACAGGGCACGACAGATACGCAGTATTTT. Translation gives CAWGKQGTTDTQYF.

The chain has TRBV6-5 and TRBJ1-2; 9 bases are a match to TRBD1. J lost 7 bases, V lost 5 bases, and 5 bases had no gene match. The V gene's germline CDR1 is MNHEY and CDR2 SVGAGI. The CDR3 consists of 13 residues. The CDR3 DNA sequence: TGTGCCAGCAGTCCCGGGACAGGGTCTGGCTACACCTTC. This translates into CASSPGTGSGYTF.

This sequence joins TRBV30 and TRBJ1-2, with TRBD1 matching over 8 bases. CDR3 length equals 14 residues. Germline loops: CDR1 GTSNPN, CDR2 SVGIG (reference sequence). V lost 2 bases to trimming and J lost 3 bases; unmatched junction nucleotides: 5. The CDR3 DNA sequence: TGTGCCTGGAGTTTTGGGACAGGTGACTATGGCTACACCTTC. Translation gives CAWSFGTGDYGYTF.

DNA of the CDR3: TGTGCCTGGAGGTACGGGGGGGAGGGCACTGAAGCTTTCTTT. Translation: CAWRYGGEGTEAFF. V gene TRBV30 combines with J gene TRBJ1-1, with D possibly being TRBD1 (5 bases). CDR3 length: 14 residues. V was cut by 3 bases and J by 4 bases, with 15 bases left in between. The germline V gene encodes CDR1 GTSNPN and CDR2 SVGIG (reference sequence).

The V and J genes are TRBV5-5 and TRBJ1-2, with D tentatively TRBD1 (5 bases). Germline CDR1 reads SGHKS; CDR2 reads YYEKEE (reference sequence). Trimming shortened V by 1 base and J by 0 bases, and 10 bases separated the two germline ends. The CDR3 is made up of 15 amino acids. The CDR3 loop is CASSLRQIPNYGYTF. CDR3 DNA sequence: TGTGCCAGCAGCTTGCGACAGATACCTAACTATGGCTACACCTTC.

This sequence joins TRBV15 and TRBJ1-6, with 9 bases matching TRBD1. The trim removed 0 bases at V and 13 bases at J, leaving 7 bases unmatched. This CDR3 is built from 15 residues. Germline CDR1 reads LNHNV; CDR2 reads YYDKDF (reference sequence). CDR3 protein: CATSRDRTGAPPLHF. For the CDR3, the DNA is TGTGCCACCAGCAGAGACCGGACAGGGGCCCCCCCCCTCCACTTT.

There are a few counts of this clone. V and J are TRBV7-3 and TRBJ2-7; 8 bases fit TRBD2. Germline V gives CDR1 SGHTA, CDR2 FQGTGA. The V and J ends lost 2 bases and 0 bases, in that order; junction bases with no gene match: 6. The CDR3 is 16 residues long. Written as DNA, the CDR3 is TGTGCCAGCAGCTTAGCGGGGGGTATGAGCTCCTACGAGCAGTACTTC. It codes for CASSLAGGMSSYEQYF.

V is TRBV9 and J is TRBJ2-2, with 12 bases matching TRBD1. This CDR3 spans 15 amino acids. In germline, CDR1 is SGDLS, CDR2 YYNGEE. Losses at the gene ends were 2 bases for V and 7 bases for J; bases not matched to a gene: 3. The CDR3 spells CASSVGQGAVGELFF. DNA for the CDR3: TGTGCCAGCAGCGTGGGACAGGGGGCGGTCGGGGAGCTGTTTTTT.

This clone occurred a few times. V is TRBV5-4 and J is TRBJ1-2, with TRBD1 matching over 7 bases. V gave up 2 bases and J gave up 2 bases; unmatched junction bases: 9. In germline, CDR1 is SGHNT, CDR2 YYREEE (reference sequence). CDR3 length equals 16 residues. The CDR3 coding sequence is TGTGCCAGCAGCTTCCCGGGACAGAGTTTAAACTATGGCTACACCTTC. The encoded protein is CASSFPGQSLNYGYTF.

The chain recombines TRBV7-9 with TRBJ1-1; D is unresolved. V was shortened by 3 bases and J by 1 base, with 6 bases between the two germline ends. This CDR3 is 13 amino acids long. Germline values: CDR1 SEHNR, CDR2 FQNEAQ (reference sequence). CDR3 residues: CASSLAENTEAFF. CDR3 in DNA: TGTGCCAGCAGCTTGGCCGAGAACACTGAAGCTTTCTTT.

The rearrangement links TRBV4-1 to TRBJ1-1; TRBD1 aligns across 7 bases. J was trimmed by 8 bases and V by 1 base; bases with no gene match: 4. This CDR3 spans 13 amino acids. Germline CDR1 MGHRA, CDR2 YSYEKL. The CDR3 DNA reads TGCGCCAGCAGCCAAGTTGGGACAGCCGAAGCTTTCTTT. Amino acid sequence: CASSQVGTAEAFF.

This chain's CDR3 is CASSVLDRGGGYTF. The DNA of the CDR3 is TGTGCCAGCAGCGTATTGGACAGGGGGGGAGGCTACACCTTC. The J gene is TRBJ1-2, the V gene TRBV9; 10 bases align to TRBD1. The CDR3 consists of 14 residues. V dropped 1 base and J dropped 8; count of bases not matched to a gene: 5. Germline-derived CDR1 and CDR2 are SGDLS and YYNGEE.

The CDR3 loop is CASSAITGGPYEQYF. The CDR3, as DNA: TGTGCCAGCAGTGCAATCACAGGGGGCCCCTACGAGCAGTACTTC. The chain links TRBV6-5 to TRBJ2-7; 9 bases fit TRBD1. This CDR3 is 15 amino acids long. Germline loops: CDR1 MNHEY, CDR2 SVGAGI. The V gene end was trimmed by 5 bases and the J gene end by 2 bases; junction bases not matched to a gene: 7.

V gene TRBV19 combines with J gene TRBJ1-1; D call uncertain. The length of the CDR3 is 14 residues. The germline V and J ends were trimmed by 2 bases and 9 bases, with 16 bases remaining between them. Germline CDR1 is LNHDA and CDR2 is SQIVND (reference sequence). CDR3 in DNA: TGTGCCAGTAGTATATTATCCGGGATTGATAAAGCTTTCTTT. Translated, it gives CASSILSGIDKAFF. The variable domain in full, with the rest retrieved from reference TRBV19 and TRBJ1-1, is DGGITQSPKYLFRKEGQNVTLSCEQNLNHDAMYWYRQDPGQGLRLIYYSQIVNDFQKGDIAEGYSVSREKKESFPLTVTSAQKNPTAFYLCASSILSGIDKAFFGQGTRLTVV.

The rearrangement joins TRBV5-4 to TRBJ2-7; D might be TRBD2 (5 bases). There are 15 residues in the CDR3. The germline CDR1 and CDR2 sequences are SGHNT and YYREEE (reference sequence). V lost 2 bases, J lost 7 bases, and 19 bases lay in between. CDR3 in DNA: TGTGCCAGCAGCTTCCGGGGTCCCAGGACGTGGGAGCAGTACTTC. Protein product: CASSFRGPRTWEQYF. Looking up the rest from reference TRBV5-4 and TRBJ2-7 gives the full variable domain: ETGVTQSPTHLIKTRGQQVTLRCSSQSGHNTVSWYQQALGQGPQFIFQYYREEENGRGNFPPRFSGLQFPNYSSELNVNALELDDSALYLCASSFRGPRTWEQYFGPGTRLTVT.

This clone was picked up a small number of times. This chain links TRBV5-1 with TRBJ2-6; 9 bases match TRBD1. CDR3 length equals 18 residues. Germline V gives CDR1 SGHRS, CDR2 YFSETQ. V dropped 4 bases and J dropped 2; count of bases not matched to a gene: 10. In nucleotides, the CDR3 is TGCGCCAGCAGCGGGGGGGGGACAGGGACTACTGGGGCCAACGTCCTGACTTTC. Translation: CASSGGGTGTTGANVLTF.